These T cell receptor beta chains were read from a single sample in a study of naive and memory T cell subsets. TCRdb itself ran the 5' RACE reads through MiXCR, one entry per CDR3 protein. There are more than 55,000 distinct CDR3 sequences in the sample; more than 7.5% occur only once, and 9.8% lies in the top ten. The receptors shown here come from a female donor in good health. CDR3s include the opening cysteine and the closing phenylalanine or tryptophan. D genes are given only for firm matches. Rows may omit the clone size; those that give it use once, few, many or a size class.

v_call: TRBV12-3/TRBV12-4
j_call: TRBJ2-1
d_call: NA
clone_size: few
cdr3_nt: TGTGCCAGCAGTTTAGGGGGTGTATACAATGAGCAGTTCTTC
cdr3_aa: CASSLGGVYNEQFF

v_call: TRBV10-3
j_call: TRBJ1-3
d_call: NA
clone_size: many
cdr3_nt: TGTGCCATCAGTGGCCAGGTCTCTGGAAACACCATATATTTT
cdr3_aa: CAISGQVSGNTIYF

v_call: TRBV9
j_call: TRBJ2-2
d_call: NA
clone_size: many
cdr3_nt: TGTGCCAGCAGCGGTGGACTAATCGCGAACACCGGGGAGCTGTTTTTT
cdr3_aa: CASSGGLIANTGELFF

v_call: TRBV5-4
j_call: TRBJ1-1
d_call: NA
clone_size: many
cdr3_nt: TGTGCCAGCAGCCCAGGGAGGGTGGACACTGAAGCTTTCTTT
cdr3_aa: CASSPGRVDTEAFF

v_call: TRBV4-1
j_call: TRBJ2-7
d_call: NA
clone_size: NA
cdr3_nt: TGCGCCAGCAGCCAAGATCCCGGACAGTTCTACGAGCAGTACTTC
cdr3_aa: CASSQDPGQFYEQYF

v_call: TRBV2
j_call: TRBJ2-2
d_call: NA
clone_size: NA
cdr3_nt: TGTGCCAGCAGAACTGAGAGGACAGAGTACACCGGGGAGCTGTTTTTT
cdr3_aa: CASRTERTEYTGELFF

v_call: TRBV29-1
j_call: TRBJ1-3
d_call: NA
clone_size: NA
cdr3_nt: TGCAGCGTTGTGAGGGGGTCCGGAAACACCATATATTTT
cdr3_aa: CSVVRGSGNTIYF

v_call: TRBV20-1
j_call: TRBJ2-7
d_call: NA
clone_size: many
cdr3_nt: TGCAGTGCTAGAGATCTGTCACCCCACCGAACCGGCCCTCTACCATACGAGCAGTACTTC
cdr3_aa: CSARDLSPHRTGPLPYEQYF

v_call: TRBV7-9
j_call: TRBJ2-3
d_call: TRBD1
clone_size: NA
cdr3_nt: TGTGCCAGCAGCTCTGGACAGGGCCACACAGATACGCAGTATTTT
cdr3_aa: CASSSGQGHTDTQYF

v_call: TRBV12-3/TRBV12-4
j_call: TRBJ1-2
d_call: TRBD1
clone_size: NA
cdr3_nt: TGTGCCAGCAGTCCGCCGTCCCGGACAGGCGTGAGAGGCTACACCTTC
cdr3_aa: CASSPPSRTGVRGYTF

v_call: TRBV7-2
j_call: TRBJ2-3
d_call: NA
clone_size: few
cdr3_nt: TGTGCCAGCAGCTTTTCAGGGGGCGGGGGGGAGACGCAGTATTTT
cdr3_aa: CASSFSGGGGETQYF

v_call: TRBV28
j_call: TRBJ2-7
d_call: TRBD1
clone_size: many
cdr3_nt: TGTGCCAGCAGTCGGACAGGGGGATACGAGCAGTACTTC
cdr3_aa: CASSRTGGYEQYF

v_call: TRBV28
j_call: TRBJ1-2
d_call: NA
clone_size: few
cdr3_nt: TGTGCCAGCAGTCTACCCTCTGGCCCCAGGACAGTTAACTATGGCTACACCTTC
cdr3_aa: CASSLPSGPRTVNYGYTF

v_call: TRBV7-2
j_call: TRBJ1-2
d_call: TRBD1
clone_size: many
cdr3_nt: TGTGCCAGCAGCCGAGACAGGGGGTCGTTAGGCTACACCTTC
cdr3_aa: CASSRDRGSLGYTF

v_call: TRBV7-9
j_call: TRBJ1-4
d_call: TRBD1
clone_size: many
cdr3_nt: TGTGCCAGCAGCTCGCCAGGGGGGCTGGATGAAAAACTGTTTTTT
cdr3_aa: CASSSPGGLDEKLFF

v_call: TRBV5-1
j_call: TRBJ2-2
d_call: NA
clone_size: few
cdr3_nt: TGCGCCAGCAGCTTGGACCCATCGAACACCGGGGAGCTGTTTTTT
cdr3_aa: CASSLDPSNTGELFF

v_call: TRBV5-1
j_call: TRBJ1-3
d_call: NA
clone_size: many
cdr3_nt: TGCGCCAGCAGCGAGGGACCGCTGAGCTCTGGAAACACCATATATTTT
cdr3_aa: CASSEGPLSSGNTIYF

v_call: TRBV19
j_call: TRBJ1-5
d_call: NA
clone_size: many
cdr3_nt: TGTGCCAGTAGTATAGGACGGCAGGGAAGCAATCAGCCCCAGCATTTT
cdr3_aa: CASSIGRQGSNQPQHF

v_call: TRBV12-3/TRBV12-4
j_call: TRBJ1-4
d_call: NA
clone_size: many
cdr3_nt: TGTGCCAGTAAACTGGACAATGCCGTGGGAAAACTGTTTTTT
cdr3_aa: CASKLDNAVGKLFF

v_call: TRBV18
j_call: TRBJ2-5
d_call: NA
clone_size: many
cdr3_nt: TGTGCCACTAAGCAGGGCCTCCAAGAGACCCAGTACTTC
cdr3_aa: CATKQGLQETQYF

v_call: TRBV5-6
j_call: TRBJ2-3
d_call: TRBD1
clone_size: NA
cdr3_nt: TGTGCCAGCAGCTTGAGGGGGCATACGCAGTATTTT
cdr3_aa: CASSLRGHTQYF

v_call: TRBV4-3
j_call: TRBJ2-1
d_call: TRBD1
clone_size: many
cdr3_nt: TGCGCCAGCAGCTCATTCGGCCTCGGGACAGGGGGCTGGGCGGAGCAGTTCTTC
cdr3_aa: CASSSFGLGTGGWAEQFF

v_call: TRBV6-2/TRBV6-3
j_call: TRBJ2-7
d_call: NA
clone_size: NA
cdr3_nt: TGTGCCAGCAGTCAACCCGCGGCGGAACCAGGACGGTTTTTC
cdr3_aa: CASSQPAAEPGRFF

v_call: TRBV29-1
j_call: TRBJ2-7
d_call: NA
clone_size: many
cdr3_nt: TGCAGCGTTGTAATTCCAGGGGGGGTCTACGAGCAGTACTTC
cdr3_aa: CSVVIPGGVYEQYF

v_call: TRBV20-1
j_call: TRBJ1-1
d_call: NA
clone_size: many
cdr3_nt: TGCAGTGCTGATTTTCATTTAGGAGGCACTGAAGCTTTCTTT
cdr3_aa: CSADFHLGGTEAFF

v_call: TRBV15
j_call: TRBJ2-3
d_call: NA
clone_size: NA
cdr3_nt: TGTGCCACCAGCAGAGACGGGGGTTCGCAGTATTTT
cdr3_aa: CATSRDGGSQYF

v_call: TRBV25-1
j_call: TRBJ2-4
d_call: TRBD2
clone_size: many
cdr3_nt: TGTGCCAGCAGTTCGGGGGGGCTAGCCAAAAACATTCAGTACTTC
cdr3_aa: CASSSGGLAKNIQYF

v_call: TRBV20-1
j_call: TRBJ2-7
d_call: TRBD2
clone_size: few
cdr3_nt: TGCAGTGCTCAGACTAGCGGGGGGGCCTCCGAGCAGTACTTC
cdr3_aa: CSAQTSGGASEQYF

v_call: TRBV12-3/TRBV12-4
j_call: TRBJ1-4
d_call: NA
clone_size: many
cdr3_nt: TGTGCCAGCATTCGGACAGTCGGGGAAAAACTGTTTTTT
cdr3_aa: CASIRTVGEKLFF

v_call: TRBV7-2
j_call: TRBJ2-1
d_call: NA
clone_size: once
cdr3_nt: TGTGCCAGCAGCTTCTCGGGGGCCCCTGAGTGGAATGAGCAGTTCTTC
cdr3_aa: CASSFSGAPEWNEQFF

v_call: TRBV6-2/TRBV6-3
j_call: TRBJ1-1
d_call: NA
clone_size: many
cdr3_nt: TGTGCCTGCCGTGAGGGACCCATGAACACTGAAGCTTTCTTT
cdr3_aa: CACREGPMNTEAFF

v_call: TRBV20-1
j_call: TRBJ1-5
d_call: NA
clone_size: NA
cdr3_nt: TGCAGTGCTAGTTCCGGGGACAATCAGCCCCAGCATTTT
cdr3_aa: CSASSGDNQPQHF

v_call: TRBV19
j_call: TRBJ1-5
d_call: NA
clone_size: few
cdr3_nt: TGTGCCAGTAGTATAGTTCCGGGGAGCAATCAGCCCCAGCATTTT
cdr3_aa: CASSIVPGSNQPQHF

v_call: TRBV6-2/TRBV6-3
j_call: TRBJ1-1
d_call: NA
clone_size: many
cdr3_nt: TGTGCCAGCAGTTACTCGAAAAATGACGCGAACACTGAAGCTTTCTTT
cdr3_aa: CASSYSKNDANTEAFF

v_call: TRBV10-3
j_call: TRBJ1-1
d_call: NA
clone_size: few
cdr3_nt: TGTGCCATCAGGAGGGACACGAGTCGTACTGAAGCTTTCTTT
cdr3_aa: CAIRRDTSRTEAFF

v_call: TRBV5-4
j_call: TRBJ2-3
d_call: NA
clone_size: few
cdr3_nt: TGTGCCAGCAGCCGGAGTATGACAGATACGCAGTATTTT
cdr3_aa: CASSRSMTDTQYF

v_call: TRBV19
j_call: TRBJ2-5
d_call: TRBD1
clone_size: many
cdr3_nt: TGTGCCAGTCGACAGGGGGCTATGACCGTGGAGACCCAGTACTTC
cdr3_aa: CASRQGAMTVETQYF

v_call: TRBV20-1
j_call: TRBJ1-6
d_call: TRBD1
clone_size: many
cdr3_nt: TGCAGTGCTAGAGATCGAGGGACAGCGAATTCACCCCTCCACTTT
cdr3_aa: CSARDRGTANSPLHF

v_call: TRBV30
j_call: TRBJ1-2
d_call: TRBD1
clone_size: few
cdr3_nt: TGTGCCTGGATCCCCAACAGGGGGTATGGCTACACCTTC
cdr3_aa: CAWIPNRGYGYTF

v_call: TRBV19
j_call: TRBJ2-1
d_call: NA
clone_size: few
cdr3_nt: TGTGCCAGTAACCGGGACCGGTACGATGAGCAGTTCTTC
cdr3_aa: CASNRDRYDEQFF

v_call: TRBV6-2/TRBV6-3
j_call: TRBJ2-5
d_call: TRBD2
clone_size: NA
cdr3_nt: TGTGCCAGCAATGCCGCGACTAGCGGGGAAGAGACCCAGTACTTC
cdr3_aa: CASNAATSGEETQYF

v_call: TRBV4-1
j_call: TRBJ1-4
d_call: NA
clone_size: few
cdr3_nt: TGCGCCAGCAGCCAAGCTATTACAGTGCCCTATGAAAAACTGTTTTTT
cdr3_aa: CASSQAITVPYEKLFF

v_call: TRBV19
j_call: TRBJ1-2
d_call: NA
clone_size: few
cdr3_nt: TGTGCCAGTAGATACCCAGGAACTAACTATGGCTACACCTTC
cdr3_aa: CASRYPGTNYGYTF

v_call: TRBV7-6
j_call: TRBJ1-1
d_call: NA
clone_size: many
cdr3_nt: TGTGCCAGCAGCCGCCCAGGTTTTGGCACTGAAGCTTTCTTT
cdr3_aa: CASSRPGFGTEAFF

v_call: TRBV2
j_call: TRBJ1-1
d_call: NA
clone_size: NA
cdr3_nt: TGTGCCAGCAGTGACTACACAACGAACACTGAAGCTTTCTTT
cdr3_aa: CASSDYTTNTEAFF

v_call: TRBV6-1
j_call: TRBJ2-2
d_call: TRBD2
clone_size: few
cdr3_nt: TGTGCCACGGGGGGGGACTATAACACCGGGGAGCTGTTTTTT
cdr3_aa: CATGGDYNTGELFF

v_call: TRBV14
j_call: TRBJ1-2
d_call: NA
clone_size: NA
cdr3_nt: TGTGCCAGCAGCCAGGACGGCTATGGCGACACCTTC
cdr3_aa: CASSQDGYGDTF

v_call: TRBV11-3
j_call: TRBJ2-3
d_call: NA
clone_size: few
cdr3_nt: TGTGCCAGCAGCTTAAGTTTCGGGACCAGCGGGACAGATACGCAGTATTTT
cdr3_aa: CASSLSFGTSGTDTQYF

v_call: TRBV19
j_call: TRBJ1-5
d_call: NA
clone_size: many
cdr3_nt: TGTGCCAGTACCTTATTTTCCTCCCCCCGGCGCAATCAGCCCCAGCATTTT
cdr3_aa: CASTLFSSPRRNQPQHF

v_call: TRBV6-2/TRBV6-3
j_call: TRBJ1-4
d_call: NA
clone_size: NA
cdr3_nt: TGTGCCAGCAGTTCCGCGGACAGTGCGAATGAAAAACTGTTTTTT
cdr3_aa: CASSSADSANEKLFF

v_call: TRBV11-2
j_call: TRBJ2-7
d_call: NA
clone_size: NA
cdr3_nt: TGTGCCAGCAGCTTGACGTCCAGCAGCTACGAGCAGTACTTC
cdr3_aa: CASSLTSSSYEQYF

v_call: TRBV20-1
j_call: TRBJ1-6
d_call: NA
clone_size: many
cdr3_nt: TGCAGTGCCTGGGAGGGCTCTAACTATTCACCCCTCCACTTT
cdr3_aa: CSAWEGSNYSPLHF

v_call: TRBV7-2
j_call: TRBJ2-3
d_call: TRBD2
clone_size: few
cdr3_nt: TGTGCCAGCAGCTTAGGGCGGCGGGGGGGCCGGAGCACAGATACGCAGTATTTT
cdr3_aa: CASSLGRRGGRSTDTQYF

v_call: TRBV7-3
j_call: TRBJ1-1
d_call: NA
clone_size: NA
cdr3_nt: TGTGCCAGCAGCTTGAGGGTAGGCACTGAAGCTTTCTTT
cdr3_aa: CASSLRVGTEAFF

v_call: TRBV7-2
j_call: TRBJ1-2
d_call: NA
clone_size: many
cdr3_nt: TGTGCCAGCAGCTTGTTCAGGGCAGAGGGCTACACCTTC
cdr3_aa: CASSLFRAEGYTF

v_call: TRBV12-3/TRBV12-4
j_call: TRBJ1-5
d_call: TRBD1
clone_size: few
cdr3_nt: TGTGCCAGCAGTTCCATTTATGGACAGGGTCGGGCAGGCAATCAGCCCCAGCATTTT
cdr3_aa: CASSSIYGQGRAGNQPQHF

v_call: TRBV21-1
j_call: TRBJ1-5
d_call: NA
clone_size: few
cdr3_nt: TGTGCCAGCAGCAAAGAGAATAAGGTCCAGGCTCAGCATTTT
cdr3_aa: CASSKENKVQAQHF

v_call: TRBV21-1
j_call: TRBJ1-5
d_call: NA
clone_size: many
cdr3_nt: TGTGCCAGCAGCAAAGCTCGGGCCTTCGGGGATAGCAATCAGCCCCAGCATTTT
cdr3_aa: CASSKARAFGDSNQPQHF

v_call: TRBV6-5
j_call: TRBJ1-1
d_call: TRBD1
clone_size: many
cdr3_nt: TGTGCCAGCAGTTACCAGGGGGGGCCGGGCACTGAAGCTTTCTTT
cdr3_aa: CASSYQGGPGTEAFF

v_call: TRBV7-2
j_call: TRBJ2-3
d_call: NA
clone_size: many
cdr3_nt: TGTGCCAGCAGCCAGGCCACAGATACGCAGTATTTT
cdr3_aa: CASSQATDTQYF